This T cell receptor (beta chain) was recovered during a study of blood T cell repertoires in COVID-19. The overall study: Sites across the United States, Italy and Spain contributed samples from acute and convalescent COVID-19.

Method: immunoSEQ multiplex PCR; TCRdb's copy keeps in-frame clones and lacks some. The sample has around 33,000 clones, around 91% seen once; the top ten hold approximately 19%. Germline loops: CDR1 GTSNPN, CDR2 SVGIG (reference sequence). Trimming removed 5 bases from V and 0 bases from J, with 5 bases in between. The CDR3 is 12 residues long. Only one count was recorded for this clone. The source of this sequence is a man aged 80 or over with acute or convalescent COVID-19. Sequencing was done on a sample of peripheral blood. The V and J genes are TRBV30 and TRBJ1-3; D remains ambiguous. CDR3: CAWDTSGNTIYF. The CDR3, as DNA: TGTGCCTGGGACACCTCTGGAAACACCATATATTTT.